One and the same sample provided the 5 T cell receptor beta chains below, sequenced in a study of T cell clonality in common variable immunodeficiency. The table came from immunoSEQ multiplex PCR; TCRdb's copy has only in-frame clones and leaves some out. The sample has some 60,000 clones, none seen only once. The specimen sequenced was peripheral blood mononuclear cells. These receptors were taken from a person aged 18 to 75 in good health.

This clone was counted many times. The read ends 3 residues shy of where the CDR3 ends; the end is completed using the germline J gene. The rearrangement joins TRBV15 to TRBJ2-6, with 7 positions matching TRBD1. CDR3 length: 16 amino acids. With V trimmed by 3 bases and J by 1 base, 3 bases remained unmatched. Per germline, CDR1 LNHNV and CDR2 YYDKDF (reference sequence). The CDR3 loop is CATSRTGQSGANVLTF. The CDR3 bases that were read are TGTGCCACCAGCAGGACGGGACAGTCTGGGGCCAACGTC.

This clone was seen repeatedly, ten times or more. The sequence runs out 3 residues before the end of the CDR3; the remainder is reconstructed from the germline J gene. This sequence joins TRBV7-3 and TRBJ2-1, with 14 bases that match TRBD2. Germline V gene sequence: CDR1 SGHTA, CDR2 FQGTGA. V lost 4 bases and J lost 6; bases outside the gene matches: 5. This CDR3 is 16 amino acids long. CDR3 sequence reads: CASSYTGLAGVNEQFF. The covered CDR3 bases are TGTGCCAGCAGCTATACGGGACTAGCGGGGGTCAATGAG.

This clone was seen more than once but under ten times. The read is 3 residues too short to cover the CDR3 end, so that end is filled in from the germline J gene. The chain joins TRBV5-1 to TRBJ2-1, with D perhaps matching TRBD1 (5 bases). CDR1 and CDR2 (germline): SGHRS, YFSETQ. V was shortened by 0 bases and J by 1 base, with 8 bases between the two germline ends. CDR3 length equals 15 residues. CDR3 DNA (partial): TGCGCCAGCAGCTTGGTGACAGATTCCTACAATGAG. Its protein product is CASSLVTDSYNE. The whole CDR3 is CASSLVTDSYNEQFF.

In its sample, this clone was seen many times. The missing CDR3 end, 3 residues past where the read stops, is filled in from the germline J gene. The rearrangement links TRBV19 to TRBJ1-1; 9 bases agree with TRBD1. CDR1 LNHDA and CDR2 SQIVND come from the germline V gene (reference sequence). Trimming took 4 bases from V and 5 from J; bases not matched to a gene: 14. The CDR3 extends over 17 amino acids. CDR3 loop: CASSTIWTGQGRTEAFF. The sequenced part of the CDR3 DNA is TGTGCCAGTAGTACTATATGGACGGGACAGGGACGGACTGAA.

At least ten counts were recorded for this clone. The read gets to within 3 residues of the CDR3 end, and the germline J gene fills in the rest. This chain joins TRBV5-4 and TRBJ2-7; D remains unclear. In germline, CDR1 is SGHNT, CDR2 YYREEE (reference sequence). V lost 2 bases to trimming and J lost 4 bases, with 13 bases between them. This CDR3 is built from 14 residues. The CDR3 reads CASSFKNGGYEQYF. The part of the CDR3 DNA that was read is TGTGCCAGCAGCTTTAAGAACGGCGGTTACGAG.